This T cell receptor (beta chain) was identified in a study of blood T cell repertoires in COVID-19. Clones were sequenced by immunoSEQ multiplex PCR, and TCRdb holds only the in-frame ones, with some missing. Seen here are 60,000 to 75,000 clones, under 85% observed once, and the top ten hold 9.8%. This CDR3 region has 12 residues. Looked up from germline, CDR1 is MNHEY and CDR2 is SVGAGI. V was clipped by 9 bases and J by 8 bases, with 16 bases between them. J is TRBJ1-1 and V is TRBV6-5; TRBD1 might be the D (6 bases). The sequenced sample was peripheral blood. The clonotype comes from a woman aged 45-60 years with acute or convalescent COVID-19. The CDR3 DNA reads TGTGCCAGTTCCGCCGACAGGAAGGAAGCTTTCTTT. Its protein product is CASSADRKEAFF.